This T cell receptor beta chain was observed in a study of blood T cell dynamics during melanoma immunotherapy. Study-wide findings and caveats: Disease-control patients' PBMC repertoires became either more clonal or more diverse at W3.

For this clone: What it binds is unknown.

The assay was immunoSEQ multiplex PCR, and TCRdb's table has in-frame clones only and misses some. The sample includes 7,500 to 8,500 clones, 88% seen only once; the top ten take about 2.3%. The CDR3 length is 14 residues. CDR1 MDHEN and CDR2 SYDVKM come from the germline V gene. The time point denotes: week 3, after first cycle of checkpoint inhibitor. At 12 weeks after first infusion, RECIST 1.1 defined response for most patients. Patients had no prior systemic cancer treatment, immunosuppressants or other active cancers. This receptor was obtained from a human donor with melanoma. The sequenced sample was blood, obtained from a patient treated with checkpoint blockade. This sequence joins TRBV28 and TRBJ2-5; 7 nucleotides line up with TRBD1. The J call is in doubt because the DNA end fits TRBJ2-7 better. CDR3 region: CASSFGRQGYEQYF. Written as DNA, the CDR3 is TGTGCCAGCAGTTTCGGCCGACAGGGCTACGAGCAGTACTTC.